This T cell receptor (beta chain) was sequenced during a study of regulatory T cells in long-lasting Graves disease. Across the whole study: The study counted Graves' disease as persistent given over 5 years of antithyroid drugs and positive TSH receptor antibodies.

In regard to this clonotype: Its antigen is still unknown.

The CDR3 is made up of 14 amino acids. Trimming stripped 2 bases from V and 4 bases from J, with 11 bases between. CDR1 and CDR2 from the germline V gene are MNHEY and SMNVEV (reference sequence). Study results and limitations: Because few samples were included, accuracy may have been lower.

TCR beta libraries were built with iRepertoire HTBI primers and Arm-PCR of CDR3 regions. TCRdb used MiXCR to reprocess the multiplex PCR reads, holding one entry per CDR3 protein. The sample has 650,000 to 700,000 distinct CDR3 sequences; 25% to 35% are singletons. Stated time point: persistent/refractory GD, antithyroid drugs over 5 years with positive TRAb. PBMC-extracted RNA yielded the TCR library. EDTA tubes held 7 to 9 milliliters of peripheral blood from each patient. The chain recombines TRBV27 with TRBJ1-1; no clear D gene. The TCR sequence derives from a female donor with Graves disease. The sample consisted of peripheral blood mononuclear cells (PBMCs), taken when the disease was refractory, from a patient treated with antithyroid drugs. Written as DNA, the CDR3 is TGTGCCAGCAGTTTACGACTTATGAGCACTGAAGCTTTCTTT. It encodes CASSLRLMSTEAFF.